In this sample, the clone carrying this TCR beta chain turned up a few times. The antigen is undetermined. This sample is drawn from a study of PD-1 blockade in classical Hodgkin lymphoma. Study conclusions and caveats: Underlying causes for the observed repertoire differences were not defined, possibly disease activity or prior therapy. Diversity in CD4+ TCRs, unlike that measured in CD8+ TCRs, had risen significantly by C4D1.

Following autologous stem cell transplantation, relapse occurred in every patient, and exposure to brentuximab vedotin varied. Germline lookup yields CDR1 LNHNV and CDR2 YYDKDF (reference sequence). The CDR3 has 16 residues. Between the trimmed V and J ends, which lost 5 bases and 2 bases, there was a span of 17 bases. Data came from immunoSEQ multiplex PCR; TCRdb stores just in-frame clones and leaves some out. Here the sample spans tens of thousands of clones, 55% to 75% being singletons. The sample in question was peripheral blood mononuclear cells (PBMCs), obtained before the second cycle of nivolumab. The origin of this receptor is a human donor with classical Hodgkin lymphoma. The J gene is TRBJ2-3, the V gene TRBV15; D perhaps matches TRBD2 (6 bases). The CDR3 bases are TGTGCCACCAGCGGGGACTTGGTTTCCGCCACAGATACGCAGTATTTT. As protein: CATSGDLVSATDTQYF. Full variable domain (missing parts from reference TRBV15 and TRBJ2-3): DAMVIQNPRYQVTQFGKPVTLSCSQTLNHNVMYWYQQKSSQAPKLLFHYYDKDFNNEADTPDNFQSRRPNTSFCFLDIRSPGLGDTAMYLCATSGDLVSATDTQYFGPGTRLTVL.